The TCR beta chain described here comes from a study of CD8+ T cells in alopecia areata. As for the study in general: Percent of scalp involved defined treated patients' severity scores. Study-wide results and caveats: Significant decreases in scalp clonality and expanded CD8+ clones followed tofacitinib treatment.

Sequencing templates came from extracted RNA that was reverse transcribed into cDNA. Here immunoSEQ multiplex PCR was the method, and the copy in TCRdb shows in-frame clones only, minus some. This table holds some 180,000 clones, roughly 50% found once. The treatment is: oral pan-JAK inhibitor, 5-10 mg twice daily. Obtained from alopecia areata patients were lesional scalp punch biopsies along with peripheral blood. This clone was observed a few times. The antigen remains unidentified. This sequence originates from a human donor with alopecia areata. The sample here was CD8+ T cells sorted from blood, taken at week 24, from a patient treated with tofacitinib.

CDR3 residues: CASSEWGVSYEQYF. The CDR3 DNA reads as TGTGCCAGCAGTGAATGGGGCGTCAGCTACGAGCAGTACTTC. The J gene is TRBJ2-7, the V gene TRBV2, with D maybe TRBD1 (5 bases). The CDR3 has 14 residues. Between the trimmed V and J ends, which lost 2 bases and 3 bases, there was a span of 11 bases. Germline CDR1 and CDR2: SNHLY and FYNNEI.